Shown below are 26 T cell receptor beta chains from a single sample sequenced in a study of response to subunit inactivated influenza vaccine. TCRdb re-analysed the RT-PCR reads in MiXCR, keeping a single row per CDR3 protein. This sample yields hundreds of thousands of distinct CDR3 sequences, of which 6% to 9% are seen a single time; over 10% belongs to the top ten. The sample consisted of PBMCs from blood, taken 23 months after vaccination. These receptors were collected from a man in his fifties or sixties who received an inactivated influenza vaccine.

This clonotype came up a few times. The chain is built from TRBV10-3 and TRBJ2-7, with 9 positions matching TRBD2. The CDR3 is made up of 17 amino acids. Germline assignment: CDR1 ENHRY and CDR2 SYGVKD. V dropped 3 bases and J dropped 0; count of bases not matched to a gene: 9. Here the CDR3 reads CAISDLWASGISYEQYF. The CDR3 region has the DNA TGTGCCATCAGTGACCTTTGGGCTAGCGGGATCTCCTACGAGCAGTACTTC.

The rearrangement uses TRBV20-1 and TRBJ2-3; the D is unclear. Trimming left V 1 base short and J 0 bases short, with 17 bases between. Germline V CDR1 and CDR2: DFQATT, SNEGSKA (reference sequence). The CDR3 is made up of 17 amino acids. CDR3 coding DNA: TGCAGTGCTAGAGGGGTTCGGCAGTCAATAAGCACAGATACGCAGTATTTT. Translation gives CSARGVRQSISTDTQYF.

This clonotype was counted many times. The chain couples TRBV5-1 to TRBJ2-4; maybe TRBD1 (5 bases). V was clipped by 3 bases and J by 4 bases, with 14 bases between them. The CDR3 has 15 residues. Looked up from germline, CDR1 is SGHRS and CDR2 is YFSETQ. The CDR3: CASSWGPGPKNIQYF. The DNA of the CDR3 is TGCGCCAGCAGCTGGGGCCCGGGTCCTAAAAACATTCAGTACTTC.

This clonotype was picked up a small number of times. The chain recombines TRBV3-1 with TRBJ2-2; D unresolved. The germline V and J ends were trimmed by 7 bases and 6 bases, with 12 bases remaining between them. This CDR3 spans 13 amino acids. Germline loops: CDR1 LGHDT, CDR2 YNNKEL (reference sequence). For the CDR3, the DNA is TGTGCCAGCACCGCAACGGGCCCCGGGGAGCTGTTTTTT. It codes for CASTATGPGELFF.

This clonotype appeared many times. The rearrangement links TRBV5-1 to TRBJ2-1; D remains ambiguous. The CDR3 has 13 amino acids. V shed 0 bases and J shed 15 bases, with 16 bases lying between them. CDR1 is SGHRS, CDR2 YFSETQ, per germline. The CDR3 sequence is CASSLERPGSPFF. CDR3 bases: TGCGCCAGCAGCTTGGAACGGCCCGGGTCTCCGTTCTTC.

This clonotype was counted only a few times. The rearrangement joins TRBV4-2 to TRBJ2-1; D might be TRBD2 (5 bases). From germline, CDR1 is LGHNA and CDR2 YNFKEQ. The CDR3 is made up of 14 amino acids. V lost 4 bases and J 10 bases, leaving 17 bases between the germline ends. In DNA form, the CDR3 reads TGTGCCAGCAGCCCCCCAATCTCACCGGGAGAGCAGTTCTTC. The encoded protein is CASSPPISPGEQFF.

The chain employs TRBV7-6 and TRBJ2-1; 7 bases are a match to TRBD2. The CDR3 covers 16 residues. From germline, CDR1 is SGHVS and CDR2 FNYEAQ. Trimming removed 1 base from V and 3 bases from J; junction bases left unmatched: 6. The DNA of the CDR3 is TGTGCCAGCAGCTTAGGGACGGCGGGGGACTACAATGAGCAGTTCTTC. Encoded protein: CASSLGTAGDYNEQFF.

This clonotype appeared many times. The CDR3 is CASSFGQTNTEAFF. Here the CDR3 DNA reads TGTGCCAGCAGTTTTGGACAGACCAACACTGAAGCTTTCTTT. The V call is TRBV12-3 or TRBV12-4, the J call TRBJ1-1, with D possibly being TRBD1 (6 bases). Trimming left V 3 bases short and J 2 bases short, with 10 bases between. This CDR3 comprises 14 residues.

There are many counts of this clonotype. The rearrangement links TRBV4-3 to TRBJ2-2; D not resolved. CDR1 LGHNA and CDR2 YSLEER come from the germline V gene. This CDR3 contains 14 residues. The ends were cut back, 2 bases at V and 4 bases at J, with 8 bases in the middle. The CDR3 DNA follows: TGCGCCAGCAGCCAAACAGTTTTCACCGGGGAGCTGTTTTTT. Its translation: CASSQTVFTGELFF.

A few counts support this clonotype. The genes are TRBV4-2 and TRBJ1-5, with D tentatively TRBD1 (5 bases). V lost 1 base and J lost 2, with 12 bases in between. The CDR3 extends over 16 amino acids. CDR1 LGHNA and CDR2 YNFKEQ come from the germline V gene. Here the CDR3 reads CASSQVVLRGNQPQHF. For the CDR3, the DNA is TGTGCCAGCAGCCAAGTTGTACTCAGGGGCAATCAGCCCCAGCATTTT.

In this sample, this clonotype turned up many times. The V and J genes are TRBV7-2 and TRBJ2-4, with TRBD2 identical over 8 bases. CDR3 length: 17 residues. The V and J ends lost 5 bases and 6 bases, in that order; junction bases with no gene match: 15. Per the germline V gene, CDR1 is SGHTA and CDR2 is FQGNSA. In nucleotides, the CDR3 is TGTGCCAGCAGCCCCCACACGGGAGGGTGGTTGGGAAACATTCAGTACTTC. Protein sequence: CASSPHTGGWLGNIQYF. Looking up the rest from reference TRBV7-2 and TRBJ2-4 gives the full variable domain: GAGVSQSPSNKVTEKGKDVELRCDPISGHTALYWYRQSLGQGLEFLIYFQGNSAPDKSGLPSDRFSAERTGGSVSTLTIQRTQQEDSAVYLCASSPHTGGWLGNIQYFGAGTRLSVL.

This rearrangement joins TRBV5-1 to TRBJ2-7; 9 nucleotides agree with TRBD2. This CDR3 region has 16 residues. V was clipped by 5 bases and J by 2 bases; unmatched bases: 11. Looked up from germline, CDR1 is SGHRS and CDR2 is YFSETQ. The CDR3 nucleotides read TGCGCCAGCAGGGCTAGCGGGATTTCAAGAACCTACGAGCAGTACTTC. It codes for CASRASGISRTYEQYF.

This clonotype came up many times. The chain carries TRBV15 and TRBJ2-3, with 7 bases that match TRBD2. Losses at the gene ends were 0 bases for V and 2 bases for J; bases not matched to a gene: 11. Germline CDR1 LNHNV, CDR2 YYDKDF (reference sequence). There are 18 residues in the CDR3. DNA for the CDR3: TGTGCCACCAGCAGAGAGGTCTTAGCGGGCTCCTCCACAGATACGCAGTATTTT. Amino acid sequence: CATSREVLAGSSTDTQYF.

Regarding this clonotype: At one boundary the junction diverges from the germline segment, which might be a read error. This chain links TRBV5-1 with TRBJ2-7; no clear D. The V gene's germline CDR1 is SGHRS and CDR2 YFSETQ. The CDR3 contains 13 residues. The chain's CDR3 is CASGLQNGYEQYF. CDR3 nucleotide sequence: TGCGCCAGCGGCTTGCAAAACGGATACGAGCAGTACTTC.

The chain recombines TRBV6-1 with TRBJ2-3; the match to TRBD2 covers 11 bases. The CDR3 is made up of 16 amino acids. Germline V gene sequence: CDR1 MNHNS, CDR2 SASEGT. V trimming: 2 bases; J trimming: 6 bases; junction bases outside the gene matches: 7. The CDR3 loop is CASSELVAGGSDTQYF. DNA for the CDR3: TGTGCCAGCAGTGAATTGGTAGCGGGGGGGTCGGATACGCAGTATTTT.

At least ten counts were recorded for this clonotype. The chain employs TRBV6-2 or TRBV6-3 and TRBJ1-2, with TRBD1 as a possible D gene (5 bases). V gave up 8 bases and J gave up 8 bases, with 18 bases separating them. Germline V lookup: CDR1 MNHEY, CDR2 SVGEGT. The CDR3 consists of 13 residues. The CDR3 spells CASLRGRAEGYTF. CDR3 in DNA: TGTGCCAGCCTTAGAGGCAGGGCGGAGGGCTACACCTTC.

This chain uses TRBV3-1 with TRBJ1-2; a possible D gene is TRBD1 (5 bases). V was cut by 0 bases and J by 7 bases, with 6 bases left in between. The CDR3 extends over 12 amino acids. Per germline, CDR1 LGHDT and CDR2 YNNKEL (reference sequence). Here the CDR3 reads CASSQEGGGYTF. Written as DNA, the CDR3 is TGTGCCAGCAGCCAAGAGGGGGGTGGCTACACCTTC.

The chain carries TRBV9 and TRBJ2-2, with 8 bases lining up with TRBD2. The CDR3 loop spans 16 amino acids. V lost 5 bases, J lost 1 base, and 7 bases stayed unmatched. Germline assignment: CDR1 SGDLS and CDR2 YYNGEE. CDR3 residues: CASSTSAGVNTGELFF. The DNA for the CDR3 is TGTGCCAGCAGTACTTCAGCGGGGGTGAACACCGGGGAGCTGTTTTTT. Using reference TRBV9 and TRBJ2-2 for the parts outside the CDR3, the full variable domain is DSGVTQTPKHLITATGQRVTLRCSPRSGDLSVYWYQQSLDQGLQFLIQYYNGEERAKGNILERFSAQQFPDLHSELNLSSLELGDSALYFCASSTSAGVNTGELFFGEGSRLTVL.

This clonotype was counted between two and nine times. V is TRBV6-2 or TRBV6-3 and J is TRBJ2-1; 9 bases agree with TRBD2. From germline, CDR1 is MNHEY and CDR2 SVGEGT. Unmatched junction bases numbered 6, after V lost 9 bases and J lost 6 bases. This CDR3 has 13 amino acids. DNA of the CDR3: TGTGCCAGTCATAGCGGGAGCGTCAATGAGCAGTTCTTC. It yields the protein CASHSGSVNEQFF.

This clonotype was seen only a few times. V and J are TRBV12-3 or TRBV12-4 and TRBJ1-2; D gene uncertain. CDR3 length equals 14 residues. The V end was cut by 1 base, the J end by 5 bases, with 11 bases between. The DNA for the CDR3 is TGTGCCAGCAGTTTAGAGGGATTCGGTTATGGCTACACCTTC. Residues: CASSLEGFGYGYTF.

This CDR3 is CSAPDAQRTKNIQYF. Written as DNA, the CDR3 is TGCAGTGCCCCAGACGCCCAGAGAACCAAAAACATTCAGTACTTC. The chain couples TRBV20-1 to TRBJ2-4; D is unclear. V gave up 6 bases and J gave up 2 bases, with 17 bases separating them. Per germline, CDR1 DFQATT and CDR2 SNEGSKA (reference sequence). This CDR3 comprises 15 residues.

This clonotype was seen many times. The rearrangement links TRBV9 to TRBJ2-5; 12 bases are a match to TRBD2. The CDR3 length is 16 residues. The junction had 5 bases not matched to a gene; V was cut back by 2 bases and J by 3 bases. The germline CDR1 and CDR2 sequences are SGDLS and YYNGEE. Written as DNA, the CDR3 is TGTGCCAGCAGCGTTCTAGCGGGAGGGCCTGAAGAGACCCAGTACTTC. Residues: CASSVLAGGPEETQYF.

Ten or more counts support this clonotype. This sequence joins TRBV7-9 and TRBJ2-5; no reliable D call. This CDR3 spans 14 amino acids. Germline lookup yields CDR1 SEHNR and CDR2 FQNEAQ (reference sequence). The V gene lost 2 bases and the J gene lost 2 bases, with 9 bases spanning the gap. For the CDR3, the DNA is TGTGCCAGCAGCTTAAAGGAGTGGCAAGAGACCCAGTACTTC. This gives the protein CASSLKEWQETQYF.

In its sample, this clonotype was seen many times. DNA for the CDR3: TGCAGCGCCGCGGGTGTTGAAGCTTTCTTT. Encoded protein: CSAAGVEAFF. The chain combines TRBV29-1 with TRBJ1-1, with no clear D. CDR1 is SQVTM, CDR2 ANQGSEA, per germline. V gave up 7 bases and J gave up 7 bases, with 10 bases separating them. The length of the CDR3 is 10 residues.

V and J are TRBV4-1 and TRBJ2-1; 8 nucleotides match TRBD2. J gave up 2 bases and V 3 bases, and 6 bases lay outside the gene matches. The germline CDR1 and CDR2 sequences are MGHRA and YSYEKL. CDR3 length: 16 amino acids. The DNA for the CDR3 is TGCGCCAGCAGCCAGGTAGCGGGGCCTACCTACAATGAGCAGTTCTTC. It yields the protein CASSQVAGPTYNEQFF.

The CDR3 nucleotides read TGTGCCAGCAGCTTTTCGGGACCTGGGGCCAACGTCCTGACTTTC. It translates to CASSFSGPGANVLTF. The chain has TRBV5-6 and TRBJ2-6; D could derive from TRBD1 or TRBD2 (5 bases each). The germline V and J ends were trimmed by 2 bases and 2 bases, with 8 bases remaining between them. Germline lookup yields CDR1 SGHDT and CDR2 YYEEEE. This CDR3 contains 15 residues.